This T cell receptor beta chain was identified in a study of beta chain features in type 1 diabetes. Overall study results and limits: With patients and controls alike, PCR might favor shorter templates to an equal degree.

Note on this clone: Its specificity is not known.

The whole isolated RNA underwent reverse transcription, so sequencing captured expressed TCRB transcripts. About 3.4 million reads per sample on average were obtained from naive, central memory and regulatory T cell samples. Profiling relied on immunoSEQ multiplex PCR, and the TCRdb table lists in-frame clones only, not all of them. The profile covers 330,000 or so clones, with approximately 15% appearing a single time and 5.5% to 7.5% taken by the ten largest. This CDR3 comprises 13 residues. Between the trimmed V and J ends, which lost 4 bases and 9 bases, there was a span of 13 bases. CDR1 is MRHNA, CDR2 SNTAGT, per germline.

The V gene is TRBV6-4, the J gene TRBJ2-1, with unresolved D. This receptor was obtained from a young man in good health. The sample was central memory CD4+ T cells from blood. The CDR3 region is CASSGVAMGEQFF. In DNA form, the CDR3 reads TGTGCCAGCAGTGGCGTGGCTATGGGTGAGCAGTTCTTC.